The 6 T cell receptor beta chains below come from one sample, sequenced in a study of immune evolution from preneoplasia to lung adenocarcinoma (dated by TCRdb to about 2021). Libraries were prepared through the immunoSEQ multiplex PCR assay. TCRdb provides this immuneACCESS table in a form limited to in-frame rearrangements. Some clones are lacking; in checked studies, under half of them reflect an unresolved V gene, and why the rest are absent is not known. Recorded for this sample are some 2,500 clones; 65% to 90% of them occurred a single time. The ten most abundant clones make up approximately 11% of the sample. Material for sequencing was FFPE adjacent normal lung tissue. The receptors were sampled from a person aged 60-80 years with lung adenocarcinoma.

This chain joins TRBV11-1 and TRBJ2-3; a possible D gene is TRBD2 (5 bases). The CDR3 extends over 15 amino acids. V lost 1 base to trimming and J lost 1 base, with 9 bases between them. Germline CDR1 and CDR2: SGHAT and FQDESV (reference sequence). The CDR3 sequence: CASSLVGVRTDTQYF. Written as DNA, the CDR3 is TGTGCCAGCAGCTTAGTCGGGGTTCGCACAGATACGCAGTATTTT.

Worth noting for this clone: Other DNA variants within this sample encode the same CDR3. This sequence joins TRBV11-2 and TRBJ1-5; D not certain. In germline, CDR1 is SGHAT, CDR2 FQNNGV. The CDR3 contains 13 residues. V was trimmed by 5 bases and J by 2 bases, leaving 7 bases between them. Written as DNA, the CDR3 is TGTGCCAGCAGCCCCCCCGGCAATCAGCCCCAGCATTTT. This translates into CASSPPGNQPQHF.

The V gene is TRBV11-2, the J gene TRBJ2-7; D is perhaps TRBD2 (6 bases). Germline assignment: CDR1 SGHAT and CDR2 FQNNGV. The CDR3 spans 14 residues. V was trimmed by 5 bases and J by 8 bases, leaving 19 bases between them. For the CDR3, the DNA is TGTGCCAGCAGCCAACTTCTGGACTATACTCAGCAGTACTTC. It encodes CASSQLLDYTQQYF. The full variable domain, in which reference TRBV11-2 and TRBJ2-7 provide the parts outside the CDR3, is EAGVAQSPRYKIIEKRQSVAFWCNPISGHATLYWYQQILGQGPKLLIQFQNNGVVDDSQLPKDRFSAERLKGVDSTLKIQPAKLEDSAVYLCASSQLLDYTQQYFGPGTRLTVT.

This sequence joins TRBV15 and TRBJ2-3, with 8 bases identical to TRBD1. This CDR3 comprises 15 residues. The V and J ends lost 1 base and 4 bases, in that order; junction bases with no gene match: 4. In germline, CDR1 is LNHNV, CDR2 YYDKDF (reference sequence). The CDR3 bases are TGTGCCACCAGCAGAGGGACAGGGATCTCAGATACGCAGTATTTT. This sequence encodes CATSRGTGISDTQYF.

The CDR3 here is CASRPTGGGEQYF. The CDR3, as DNA: TGTGCCAGTCGTCCCACAGGGGGCGGCGAGCAGTACTTC. This chain links TRBV28 with TRBJ2-7; 9 bases fit TRBD1. Germline CDR1 MDHEN, CDR2 SYDVKM. Trimming cost V 9 bases and J 6 bases; bases outside gene matches: 9. This CDR3 is built from 13 residues.

The genes are TRBV10-3 and TRBJ1-1, with 7 positions matching TRBD1. V lost 4 bases, J lost 4 bases, and 6 bases stayed unmatched. Germline values: CDR1 ENHRY, CDR2 SYGVKD. The CDR3 has 14 amino acids. CDR3 amino acids: CAISGTGGSTEAFF. In DNA form, the CDR3 reads TGTGCCATCAGTGGGACAGGTGGCTCCACTGAAGCTTTCTTT.